The entry below gives a single T cell receptor beta chain sequence along with its context. Its antigen is not known. This CDR3 has 14 residues. The V segment lost 2 bases and the J segment 6 bases; nucleotides outside the gene matches: 1. CDR1 and CDR2 from the germline V gene are SGHVS and FQNEAQ. These data originate in a study of cytomegalovirus exposure and HLA in healthy donors. Study as a whole: Unique TCR beta sequences numbering approximately 120 million came from 150 million to 200 million T cells in an earlier analysis. As released early, the data held about 85 million unique TCRs from HLA-typed donors.

PCR primers comprised 60 Vbeta and 13 Jbeta primers. The repertoire was sequenced with immunoSEQ multiplex PCR; TCRdb's copy has only in-frame clones and lacks some. The sample carries about 100,000 clones, around three quarters recorded once. Broader study findings: In vitro data verified a few CMV-associated chains as specific for CMV antigens.

The clonotype originates from a man in his forties or fifties in good health and CMV-seropositive. Sequencing used PBMCs. The chain combines TRBV7-8 with TRBJ2-1, with 10 bases lining up with TRBD2. Here the CDR3 DNA reads TGTGCCAGCAGCTTAAGCGGGAGGGCCAATGAGCAGTTCTTC. Encoded protein: CASSLSGRANEQFF.